Shown below are 21 T cell receptor beta chains from a single sample sequenced in a study of identical twins. TCRdb called the 5' RACE reads again in MiXCR, with one record for every CDR3 protein. Among just over 450,000 distinct CDR3 sequences listed, 11% to 15% were seen once. This sample also appeared in a second study, on yellow fever vaccine responses in identical twins.

Sequencing used CD4+ T cells sorted from blood. Receptor source: a woman younger than 30 in good health.

V gene TRBV4-2 combines with J gene TRBJ2-7; 8 positions match TRBD2. Germline V CDR1 and CDR2: LGHNA, YNFKEQ. J was trimmed by 0 bases and V by 4 bases; bases with no gene match: 8. This CDR3 has 16 residues. In DNA form, the CDR3 reads TGTGCCAGCAGCCGCGAAACTAGCGGTGGCTCCTACGAGCAGTACTTC. Protein sequence: CASSRETSGGSYEQYF.

The chain recombines TRBV12-3 or TRBV12-4 with TRBJ2-7; D remains ambiguous. V gave up 9 bases and J gave up 3 bases, with 15 bases separating them. The CDR3 sequence is 13 residues long. The CDR3 region has the DNA TGTGCCAGTGCCTTGAGATGGGTCTACGAGCAGTACTTC. The encoded protein is CASALRWVYEQYF.

This chain links TRBV2 with TRBJ1-5; no definite D call. Germline CDR1 SNHLY, CDR2 FYNNEI. V dropped 1 base and J dropped 6 bases, with 10 bases sitting between them. The CDR3 extends over 14 amino acids. CDR3: CASSEGLPGQPQHF. CDR3 coding DNA: TGTGCCAGCAGTGAAGGATTACCGGGTCAGCCCCAGCATTTT.

This clonotype was counted between two and nine times. The genes are TRBV20-1 and TRBJ1-3; a possible D gene is TRBD1 (5 bases). The CDR3 length is 16 residues. Trimming took 5 bases from V and 0 from J, leaving 17 bases between them. Germline V gene sequence: CDR1 DFQATT, CDR2 SNEGSKA (reference sequence). Written as DNA, the CDR3 is TGCAGTGCTGCCGGGGGAGGGGTGCCCTCTGGAAACACCATATATTTT. It specifies CSAAGGGVPSGNTIYF.

This clonotype was seen a handful of times. The rearrangement joins TRBV20-1 to TRBJ2-2; perhaps TRBD1 as D (5 bases). V dropped 2 bases and J dropped 1 base, with 8 bases sitting between them. Germline V gives CDR1 DFQATT, CDR2 SNEGSKA (reference sequence). The CDR3 totals 14 residues. As DNA, the CDR3 is TGCAGTGCTAGACGTAGGGGGAACACCGGGGAGCTGTTTTTT. Amino acid sequence: CSARRRGNTGELFF.

This rearrangement joins TRBV5-1 to TRBJ2-1; weak D call: TRBD1 (5 bases). The CDR3 consists of 14 residues. In germline, CDR1 is SGHRS, CDR2 YFSETQ. Trimming removed 3 bases at V and 7 bases at J, with 14 bases between. Written as DNA, the CDR3 is TGCGCCAGCAGCTCCGCTTCCAGGGCGAATGAGCAGTTCTTC. This gives the protein CASSSASRANEQFF. The entire variable domain, with the rest obtained from reference TRBV5-1 and TRBJ2-1, is as follows: KAGVTQTPRYLIKTRGQQVTLSCSPISGHRSVSWYQQTPGQGLQFLFEYFSETQRNKGNFPGRFSGRQFSNSRSEMNVSTLELGDSALYLCASSSASRANEQFFGPGTRLTVL.

The table lists this clonotype with a few counts. This chain links TRBV24-1 with TRBJ2-1; tentative D call: TRBD2 (7 bases). CDR1 and CDR2 from the germline V gene are KGHDR and SFDVKD. This CDR3 region has 15 residues. The V end was cut by 5 bases, the J end by 5 bases, with 15 bases between. The CDR3 bases are TGTGCCACCAGTGGGCGGGGGCCTGTCGACAATGAGCAGTTCTTC. It is translated as CATSGRGPVDNEQFF.

DNA for the CDR3: TGCGCCAGCAGCCAAGTAGCGGGACAAGAGACCCAGTACTTC. As protein: CASSQVAGQETQYF. The chain links TRBV4-3 to TRBJ2-5; 8 bases are a match to TRBD2. This CDR3 is 14 amino acids long. The germline gives CDR1 LGHNA, CDR2 YSLEER. V was clipped by 1 base and J by 2 bases; unmatched bases: 0.

CDR3: CASITGTRATDTQYF. CDR3 DNA sequence: TGCGCCAGCATTACCGGGACCAGGGCGACAGATACGCAGTATTTT. V usage is TRBV5-1 and J usage is TRBJ2-3; tentatively, D is TRBD1 or TRBD2 (5 bases each). Germline CDR1 SGHRS, CDR2 YFSETQ. V lost 6 bases, J lost 3 bases, and 17 bases lay in between. CDR3 length: 15 residues.

V usage is TRBV7-3 and J usage is TRBJ2-3; 8 bases align to TRBD1. Germline values: CDR1 SGHTA, CDR2 FQGTGA. The CDR3 has 15 amino acids. The J segment lost 3 bases and the V segment lost 3 bases, leaving 5 bases of the junction unmatched. The CDR3 here is CASSFDRGQTDTQYF. CDR3 nucleotides: TGTGCCAGCAGCTTCGACAGGGGCCAAACAGATACGCAGTATTTT.

This clonotype was counted only a few times. The V and J genes are TRBV6-5 and TRBJ2-3, with D uncertain. V was clipped by 4 bases and J by 5 bases, with 10 bases between them. Germline V gives CDR1 MNHEY, CDR2 SVGAGI. The CDR3 covers 13 residues. CDR3 nucleotide sequence: TGTGCCAGCAGTTTCCAAGCTAGAGATACGCAGTATTTT. Its translation is CASSFQARDTQYF.

This clonotype has just a few counts. The rearrangement uses TRBV3-1 and TRBJ2-1; a possible D gene is TRBD2 (6 bases). Germline lookup yields CDR1 LGHDT and CDR2 YNNKEL (reference sequence). The V gene lost 3 bases and the J gene lost 5 bases, with 14 bases spanning the gap. This CDR3 is 15 amino acids long. The CDR3 DNA reads TGTGCCAGCAGCCACGCACCACGGGGGAACAATGAGCAGTTCTTC. Translation gives CASSHAPRGNNEQFF.

The genes are TRBV3-1 and TRBJ2-4; D is perhaps TRBD2 (5 bases). The CDR3 is 16 residues long. The ends were cut back, 3 bases at V and 1 base at J, with 13 bases in the middle. Germline V gene lookup returns CDR1 LGHDT and CDR2 YNNKEL (reference sequence). The CDR3 reads CASSQRGNVAKNIQYF. DNA of the CDR3: TGTGCCAGCAGCCAGAGAGGGAACGTCGCCAAAAACATTCAGTACTTC.

The rearrangement joins TRBV27 to TRBJ2-7, with a possible D match to TRBD1 (6 bases). With 6 bases removed from V and 3 bases from J, the gap between germline ends came to 15 bases. CDR3 size: 14 residues. Germline CDR1 is MNHEY and CDR2 is SMNVEV (reference sequence). The CDR3: CASSQGQTHYEQYF. The CDR3 DNA follows: TGTGCCAGCAGCCAAGGACAGACTCACTACGAGCAGTACTTC.

This rearrangement joins TRBV28 to TRBJ2-7; 9 bases map to TRBD1. J was trimmed by 1 base and V by 4 bases; bases with no gene match: 8. This CDR3 has 16 amino acids. Germline V gene sequence: CDR1 MDHEN, CDR2 SYDVKM. CDR3 in DNA: TGTGCCAGCAGTTCGTTACCGGGACAGGGTTCCTACGAGCAGTACTTC. Protein sequence: CASSSLPGQGSYEQYF.

This clonotype was seen at least ten times. The V call is TRBV6-4, the J call TRBJ2-1; D could derive from TRBD1 or TRBD2 (5 bases each). This CDR3 region has 14 residues. CDR1 is MRHNA, CDR2 SNTAGT, per germline. The V and J ends lost 6 bases and 9 bases respectively, with 18 bases between them. This chain's CDR3 is CASSARSVGGEQFF. The CDR3 bases are TGTGCCAGCAGCGCCCGGAGCGTTGGGGGTGAGCAGTTCTTC.

This clonotype was counted only a few times. This chain joins TRBV2 and TRBJ1-6; D uncertain. The V end lost 3 bases, the J end lost 8 bases, and 2 bases lay between the germline ends. Germline values: CDR1 SNHLY, CDR2 FYNNEI. This CDR3 spans 11 amino acids. CDR3: CASSDYSPLHF. The CDR3 region has the DNA TGTGCCAGCAGTGATTATTCACCCCTCCACTTT.

This clonotype was counted a single time. V usage is TRBV6-1 and J usage is TRBJ2-7; 7 bases align to TRBD1. This CDR3 region has 16 residues. J gave up 1 base and V 7 bases, and 13 bases lay outside the gene matches. Germline lookup yields CDR1 MNHNS and CDR2 SASEGT. The CDR3 sequence is CASIRNSDRPSYEQYF. CDR3 DNA: TGTGCCAGCATAAGAAACTCGGACAGGCCGTCCTACGAGCAGTACTTC.

The chain couples TRBV6-4 to TRBJ2-3; TRBD2 might be the D (6 bases). Trimming cost V 5 bases and J 6 bases, with 15 bases left between them. The CDR3 has 14 amino acids. Germline lookup yields CDR1 MRHNA and CDR2 SNTAGT. The CDR3 region has the DNA TGTGCCAGCAGTATCCGGGGCCGGGGGGATACGCAGTATTTT. It specifies CASSIRGRGDTQYF.

This clonotype occurred a few times. V usage is TRBV7-9 and J usage is TRBJ2-5; D ambiguous. This CDR3 has 12 residues. The ends were cut back, 8 bases at V and 1 base at J, with 8 bases in the middle. CDR1 and CDR2 (germline): SEHNR, FQNEAQ (reference sequence). CDR3: CASCWGQETQYF. The CDR3 DNA sequence: TGTGCCAGCTGTTGGGGCCAAGAGACCCAGTACTTC. Drawing the rest from reference TRBV7-9 and TRBJ2-5, the complete variable domain is DTGVSQNPRHKITKRGQNVTFRCDPISEHNRLYWYRQTLGQGPEFLTYFQNEAQLEKSRLLSDRFSAERPKGSFSTLEIQRTEQGDSAMYLCASCWGQETQYFGPGTRLLVL.

The rearrangement joins TRBV5-6 to TRBJ1-1; weak D call: TRBD1 (6 bases). Trimming stripped 2 bases from V and 3 bases from J, with 14 bases between. The CDR3 is 15 amino acids. CDR1 is SGHDT and CDR2 is YYEEEE in the germline V gene. In DNA form, the CDR3 reads TGTGCCAGCAGCTTAATGTTCCAGGGGTACACTGAAGCTTTCTTT. Protein sequence: CASSLMFQGYTEAFF.